The 31 T cell receptor beta chains in this list originate from one sample, sequenced in a study of breast tumors, draining lymph nodes, adjacent tissues. TCRdb called the multiplex PCR reads again in MiXCR, with one record for every CDR3 protein. The data hold under 250,000 distinct CDR3 sequences, with about 34% observed a single time. Breast cancer patients provided tissue from their axillary draining lymph nodes. Sample: axillary lymph node tissue. The origin of the receptors is a female donor with breast cancer. Some clones in this sample may be carry-over from other donors' samples.

This chain links TRBV13 with TRBJ2-4; TRBD2 matches 8 bases. CDR3 length: 17 amino acids. The germline CDR1 and CDR2 sequences are PRHDT and FYEKMQ (reference sequence). V shed 0 bases, J shed 1 base, and the junction held 5 bases outside the gene matches. The CDR3 DNA sequence: TGTGCCAGCAGCTTAGGGTTAGCGGGGCCCGCCAAAAACATTCAGTACTTC. This translates into CASSLGLAGPAKNIQYF.

This clonotype came up many times. The CDR3 sequence: CACRGFNEKLFF. Written as DNA, the CDR3 is TGTGCCTGTCGGGGCTTTAATGAAAAACTGTTTTTT. The chain carries TRBV30 and TRBJ1-4, with D possibly matching TRBD1 (5 bases). Per the germline V gene, CDR1 is GTSNPN and CDR2 is SVGIG (reference sequence). V was shortened by 6 bases and J by 4 bases, with 9 bases between the two germline ends. The CDR3 consists of 12 residues.

The CDR3, as DNA: TGTGCCAGCAGCGTGACGGTGGGAACCGGGGAGCTGTTTTTT. This gives the protein CASSVTVGTGELFF. V usage is TRBV12-3 or TRBV12-4 and J usage is TRBJ2-2; D is ambiguous. Deletions cut 6 bases from V and 5 bases from J, with 13 bases between. The CDR3 length is 14 residues.

In the case of this clonotype: Without the conserved terminal phenylalanine or tryptophan, this CDR3 likely stems from a read error. The chain has TRBV2 and TRBJ1-6, with TRBD1 as a possible D gene (5 bases). This CDR3 contains 18 residues. V lost 5 bases, J lost 3 bases, and 20 bases lay in between. The germline V gene encodes CDR1 SNHLY and CDR2 FYNNEI. The CDR3 DNA is TGTGCCAGCAGTTCGGATCCCGGGGCGGTAAACTATAATTCACCCCTCCACCTT. It codes for CASSSDPGAVNYNSPLHL.

This clonotype was picked up many times. The V call is TRBV12-3 or TRBV12-4, the J call TRBJ2-7; tentative D call: TRBD2 (5 bases). This CDR3 is 11 amino acids long. Trimming removed 5 bases from V and 9 bases from J, with 11 bases in between. The CDR3 DNA sequence: TGTGCCAGCAGTCACTACGGGGTGCAGTACTTC. Amino acid sequence: CASSHYGVQYF.

In its sample, this clonotype was seen many times. The rearrangement uses TRBV14 and TRBJ1-1, with D uncertain. Deletions cut 4 bases from V and 6 bases from J, with 15 bases between. CDR1 and CDR2 (germline): SGHDN, FVKESK. The CDR3 contains 14 residues. CDR3 nucleotide sequence: TGTGCCAGCAGCCGGACGCGGGTTAGGGCTGAAGCTTTCTTT. This translates into CASSRTRVRAEAFF.

This clonotype was counted ten times or more. The rearrangement links TRBV7-9 to TRBJ2-1; D possibly corresponds to TRBD2 (5 bases). The CDR3 totals 14 residues. From germline, CDR1 is SEHNR and CDR2 FQNEAQ (reference sequence). Trimming removed 6 bases at V and 3 bases at J, with 12 bases between. Here the CDR3 DNA reads TGTGCCAGCAGGCAGGCGGGTAGCTACAATGAGCAGTTCTTC. Translating it yields CASRQAGSYNEQFF.

This clonotype was seen at least ten times. V and J are TRBV6-5 and TRBJ2-7, with 8 bases aligning to TRBD1. The CDR3 is 14 amino acids. V shed 7 bases and J 3 bases; nucleotides not matched to a gene: 8. In germline, CDR1 is MNHEY, CDR2 SVGAGI. The DNA of the CDR3 is TGTGCCAGCACCCAAAGACAGGGGAACTACGAGCAGTACTTC. Residues: CASTQRQGNYEQYF.

This clonotype was detected ten times or more. The chain couples TRBV29-1 to TRBJ2-7, with D possibly TRBD1 on 8 matching bases. CDR3 length: 13 residues. V was clipped by 3 bases and J by 7 bases, with 16 bases between them. Germline V gene lookup returns CDR1 SQVTM and CDR2 ANQGSEA. The CDR3 region has the DNA TGCAGCGTTGATAATTACAGGGGGGGTGAGCAGTACTTC. Its translation: CSVDNYRGGEQYF.

This clonotype was observed at least ten times. V usage is TRBV2 and J usage is TRBJ2-7; D perhaps matches TRBD2 (5 bases). This CDR3 is built from 11 residues. The germline V gene has CDR1 SNHLY and CDR2 FYNNEI. The germline V and J ends were trimmed by 7 bases and 5 bases, with 9 bases remaining between them. The CDR3 DNA sequence: TGTGCCAGCACCCTCGGGGACGAGCAGTACTTC. Translation: CASTLGDEQYF.

In this sample, this clonotype turned up many times. The V and J genes are TRBV4-3 and TRBJ1-3, with D possibly TRBD1 on 6 matching bases. The CDR3 has 14 residues. Germline CDR1 is LGHNA and CDR2 is YSLEER. V was shortened by 4 bases and J by 4 bases, with 11 bases between the two germline ends. CDR3 bases: TGCGCCAGCAGCCGACGCAGGGGAGGAAACACCATATATTTT. It specifies CASSRRRGGNTIYF.

This clonotype was found many times. The chain has TRBV19 and TRBJ2-7, with 7 nucleotides matching TRBD1. CDR3 length: 14 residues. V shed 4 bases and J 2 bases; nucleotides not matched to a gene: 5. Germline CDR1 is LNHDA and CDR2 is SQIVND (reference sequence). The CDR3 bases are TGTGCCAGTAGTAGACAGGGTGAGGCCTACGAGCAGTACTTC. Translating it yields CASSRQGEAYEQYF.

A few counts support this clonotype. CDR3 sequence: CASSHAGGIYEQYF. In nucleotides, the CDR3 is TGTGCCAGCAGTCACGCCGGGGGGATCTACGAGCAGTACTTC. J is TRBJ2-7 and V is TRBV6-5; 7 bases are a match to TRBD2. With 5 bases clipped from V and 3 bases from J, the junction kept 7 bases outside the gene matches. Germline V gene sequence: CDR1 MNHEY, CDR2 SVGAGI. This CDR3 is 14 amino acids long.

This clonotype came up a few times. Given a much more abundant clone one base away, this may be a read error. The V call is TRBV20-1, the J call TRBJ1-5; no clear D gene. Germline V gene data show CDR1 as DFQATT and CDR2 as SNEGSKA (reference sequence). The CDR3 is made up of 15 amino acids. The CDR3, as DNA: TGCAGTGCTAGAGCCGCGGGTTATAGCACTCAGCCCCAGCATTTT. Translated: CSARAAGYSTQPQHF.

This chain uses TRBV19 with TRBJ1-5; the D gene is possibly TRBD1 (5 bases). V was shortened by 6 bases and J by 5 bases, with 26 bases between the two germline ends. Germline-derived CDR1 and CDR2 are LNHDA and SQIVND (reference sequence). CDR3 length: 18 residues. CDR3 sequence (DNA): TGTGCCAGTAGCGATCTAGGGGAAGAGACAGTGTCGGATCAGCCCCAGCATTTT. Translating gives CASSDLGEETVSDQPQHF.

This clonotype showed up many times. The rearrangement links TRBV10-3 to TRBJ2-7; D remains ambiguous. Trimming cost V 4 bases and J 3 bases, with 4 bases left between them. The CDR3 consists of 11 residues. Germline CDR1 and CDR2: ENHRY and SYGVKD. The DNA of the CDR3 is TGTGCCATCAGTGGAGTCTACGAGCAGTACTTC. Translating it yields CAISGVYEQYF.

This chain uses TRBV12-5 with TRBJ2-4, with TRBD2 as a possible D gene (5 bases). In germline, CDR1 is LGHNT, CDR2 FRNRAP. V shed 4 bases and J shed 1 base, with 17 bases lying between them. CDR3 size: 17 residues. Here the CDR3 reads CASGSPRAPGAKNIQYF. CDR3 coding DNA: TGTGCTAGTGGTTCCCCTCGGGCCCCGGGGGCCAAAAACATTCAGTACTTC.

This clonotype was seen many times. The rearrangement uses TRBV7-2 and TRBJ2-5, with 10 bases identical to TRBD2. The trim removed 0 bases at V and 2 bases at J, leaving 21 bases unmatched. The CDR3 spans 22 residues. The V gene's germline CDR1 is SGHTA and CDR2 FQGNSA. Written as DNA, the CDR3 is TGTGCCAGCAGCTTAGCTAAACTAGCGGGATCCTCATACGGGGGGTTGCAAGAGACCCAGTACTTC. It is translated as CASSLAKLAGSSYGGLQETQYF.

The table lists this clonotype with many counts. V is TRBV7-9 and J is TRBJ2-7; D is perhaps TRBD2 (6 bases). The CDR3 length is 13 residues. Germline V gene lookup returns CDR1 SEHNR and CDR2 FQNEAQ (reference sequence). V lost 5 bases and J lost 4, with 12 bases in between. The DNA of the CDR3 is TGTGCCAGCAGCGCCTCTAGCGTTTACGAGCAGTACTTC. Translating gives CASSASSVYEQYF.

This clonotype was observed many times. The chain links TRBV30 to TRBJ1-4; TRBD1 is a possible D gene (6 bases). Trimming removed 3 bases from V and 10 bases from J, with 21 bases in between. The CDR3 spans 15 residues. Germline V gives CDR1 GTSNPN, CDR2 SVGIG (reference sequence). The CDR3, as DNA: TGTGCCTGGAGCCTCCGGTTATCCAGGGGAGGAAAACTGTTTTTT. This translates into CAWSLRLSRGGKLFF.

The rearrangement joins TRBV20-1 to TRBJ2-5; TRBD1 matches 9 bases. The length of the CDR3 is 14 residues. Trimming took 6 bases from V and 5 from J; bases not matched to a gene: 10. Per the germline V gene, CDR1 is DFQATT and CDR2 is SNEGSKA (reference sequence). The CDR3, as DNA: TGCAGTGCCCTGACAGGGGGGTCCGGGGAGACCCAGTACTTC. Amino acid sequence: CSALTGGSGETQYF.

This chain connects TRBV24-1 to TRBJ2-1; 12 bases line up with TRBD2. The CDR3 covers 13 residues. Per germline, CDR1 KGHDR and CDR2 SFDVKD. The J segment lost 6 bases and the V segment lost 9 bases, leaving 2 bases of the junction unmatched. CDR3 loop: CATEGLAGNEQFF. The CDR3 nucleotides read TGTGCCACCGAGGGACTAGCGGGCAATGAGCAGTTCTTC.

A note on this clonotype: A much larger clone differs from this one at a single base, so this may be a read error. The rearrangement joins TRBV6-6 to TRBJ2-1; TRBD2 aligns across 8 bases. J gave up 7 bases and V 8 bases, and 16 bases lay outside the gene matches. The CDR3 sequence is 16 residues long. The germline CDR1 and CDR2 sequences are MNHNY and SVGAGI (reference sequence). DNA for the CDR3: TGTGCCAGCGGTAGCCCGCGGGGGGCCCTACGGAATGAGCAGTTCTTC. Translated, it gives CASGSPRGALRNEQFF.

This clonotype was recorded at least ten times. The V and J genes are TRBV6-4 and TRBJ2-1, with 7 positions matching TRBD1. Germline loops: CDR1 MRHNA, CDR2 SNTAGT. The trim removed 4 bases at V and 9 bases at J, leaving 6 bases unmatched. This CDR3 has 13 amino acids. The CDR3 DNA reads as TGTGCCAGCAGTGGTTCTAGGGACAGTGAGCAGTTCTTC. Its translation: CASSGSRDSEQFF.

This clonotype was seen ten or more times. The chain employs TRBV30 and TRBJ2-1, with TRBD2 matching over 12 bases. CDR1 and CDR2 (germline): GTSNPN, SVGIG (reference sequence). The CDR3 is made up of 14 amino acids. J was trimmed by 4 bases and V by 5 bases; bases with no gene match: 3. CDR3 sequence: CAWAGTSGYNEQFF. As DNA, the CDR3 is TGTGCCTGGGCCGGGACTAGCGGGTACAATGAGCAGTTCTTC. Variable domain in full (rest from reference TRBV30 and TRBJ2-1): SQTIHQWPATLVQPVGSPLSLECTVEGTSNPNLYWYRQAAGRGLQLLFYSVGIGQISSEVPQNLSASRPQDRQFILSSKKLLLSDSGFYLCAWAGTSGYNEQFFGPGTRLTVL.

This clonotype was seen at least ten times. The chain has TRBV12-3 or TRBV12-4 and TRBJ1-2; D possibly corresponds to TRBD1 (6 bases). The CDR3 extends over 14 amino acids. The ends were cut back, 3 bases at V and 4 bases at J, with 12 bases in the middle. This CDR3 is CASSFSQGSYGYTF. The DNA for the CDR3 is TGTGCCAGCAGTTTTTCCCAGGGGAGCTATGGCTACACCTTC.

This clonotype was observed a few times. One base away lies a much larger clone, so this may be a sequencing read error. The genes are TRBV5-4 and TRBJ2-5; D is uncertain. Germline V gene data show CDR1 as SGHNT and CDR2 as YYREEE (reference sequence). The CDR3 runs to 13 residues. The CDR3 DNA follows: TGTGCCAGCAACTTGAACCACCAAGAGACCCAGTACTTC. It specifies CASNLNHQETQYF. Using reference TRBV5-4 and TRBJ2-5 for the parts outside the CDR3, the full variable domain is ETGVTQSPTHLIKTRGQQVTLRCSSQSGHNTVSWYQQALGQGPQFIFQYYREEENGRGNFPPRFSGLQFPNYSSELNVNALELDDSALYLCASNLNHQETQYFGPGTRLLVL.

This clonotype was found many times. The genes are TRBV29-1 and TRBJ2-1; TRBD1 aligns across 9 bases. The V segment lost 2 bases and the J segment 4 bases; nucleotides outside the gene matches: 9. The CDR3 runs to 16 residues. In germline, CDR1 is SQVTM, CDR2 ANQGSEA. The CDR3 nucleotides are TGCAGCGTTGAAAAGGCCACAGGGGGCGCATACAATGAGCAGTTCTTC. It translates to CSVEKATGGAYNEQFF.

This clonotype showed up many times. This chain joins TRBV27 and TRBJ2-3; D not resolved. V gave up 10 bases and J gave up 8 bases, with 16 bases separating them. This CDR3 has 12 amino acids. Per the germline V gene, CDR1 is MNHEY and CDR2 is SMNVEV (reference sequence). CDR3 DNA sequence: TGTGCCACCCGTCCGTCTCCGGCTACGCAGTATTTT. This translates into CATRPSPATQYF.

This clonotype was observed a few times. A much larger clone differs by one base, so this may be a read error. The chain links TRBV11-2 to TRBJ2-2; no clear D. The CDR3 sequence is 13 residues long. Germline assignment: CDR1 SGHAT and CDR2 FQNNGV. The CDR3 DNA reads TGTGCCAGCAGCTTCACGAACACCCGGGAGCTGTTTTTT. This translates into CASSFTNTRELFF.

This clonotype was counted only a few times. The CDR3 reads CASRWTGVGNQPQHF. The CDR3 bases are TGTGCCAGCAGATGGACAGGGGTCGGCAATCAGCCCCAGCATTTT. The rearrangement uses TRBV27 and TRBJ1-5, with TRBD1 identical over 9 bases. V was clipped by 6 bases and J by 2 bases; unmatched bases: 5. The CDR3 loop spans 15 amino acids. Per germline, CDR1 MNHEY and CDR2 SMNVEV (reference sequence).